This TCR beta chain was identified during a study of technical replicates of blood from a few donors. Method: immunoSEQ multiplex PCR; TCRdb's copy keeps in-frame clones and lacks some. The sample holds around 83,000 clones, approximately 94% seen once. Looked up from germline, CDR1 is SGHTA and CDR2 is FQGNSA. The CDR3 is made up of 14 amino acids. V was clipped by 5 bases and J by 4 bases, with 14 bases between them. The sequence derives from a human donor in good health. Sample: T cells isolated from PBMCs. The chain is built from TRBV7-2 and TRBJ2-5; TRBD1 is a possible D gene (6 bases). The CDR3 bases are TGTGCCAGCAGCCCCCAACAGGGAACAGAGACCCAGTACTTC. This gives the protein CASSPQQGTETQYF. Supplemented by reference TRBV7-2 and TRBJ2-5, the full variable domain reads GAGVSQSPSNKVTEKGKDVELRCDPISGHTALYWYRQSLGQGLEFLIYFQGNSAPDKSGLPSDRFSAERTGGSVSTLTIQRTQQEDSAVYLCASSPQQGTETQYFGPGTRLLVL.